The clone carrying this TCR beta chain was seen a handful of times. Its matching antigen is unknown. Stem cell-like memory, regulatory, central memory and naive CD4+ cells were sorted via CD45RO/CCR7/CD25/CD127/CD95/CD27. Once sorted, every population was more than 98% pure. The V segment lost 1 base and the J segment 4 bases; nucleotides outside the gene matches: 4. From germline, CDR1 is SGDLS and CDR2 YYNGEE. This CDR3 has 15 amino acids. These data originate in a study of beta chain features in type 1 diabetes. cDNA synthesis used the whole RNA isolate, giving expressed TCRB sequences. Here immunoSEQ multiplex PCR was the method, and the copy in TCRdb shows in-frame clones only, minus some. The sample records approximately 330,000 clones, more than 9.5% being singletons. Study-wide results and limits: Among patients with Type 1 diabetes, TCRB CDR3s were moderately but significantly shorter in every one of the four CD4+ subsets.

The chain couples TRBV9 to TRBJ2-1, with 8 positions matching TRBD1. The specimen was naive CD4+ T cells from blood. The source of this sequence is a woman under 40 in good health. The CDR3, as DNA: TGTGCCAGCAGCGTATCACAGGGGGTATACAATGAGCAGTTCTTC. Its protein is CASSVSQGVYNEQFF.